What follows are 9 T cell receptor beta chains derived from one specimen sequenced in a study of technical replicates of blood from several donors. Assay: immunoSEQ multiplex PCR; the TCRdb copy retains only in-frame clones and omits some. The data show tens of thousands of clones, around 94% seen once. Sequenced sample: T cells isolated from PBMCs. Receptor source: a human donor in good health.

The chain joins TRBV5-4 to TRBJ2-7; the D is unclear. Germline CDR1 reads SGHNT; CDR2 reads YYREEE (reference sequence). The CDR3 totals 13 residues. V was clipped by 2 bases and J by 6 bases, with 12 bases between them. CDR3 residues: CASSFLAAREQYF. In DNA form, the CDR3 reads TGTGCCAGCAGCTTCCTGGCAGCGCGCGAGCAGTACTTC.

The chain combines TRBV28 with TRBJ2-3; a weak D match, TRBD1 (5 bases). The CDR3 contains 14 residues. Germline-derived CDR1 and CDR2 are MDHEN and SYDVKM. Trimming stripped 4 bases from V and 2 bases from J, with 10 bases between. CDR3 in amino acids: CASSYMGHTDTQYF. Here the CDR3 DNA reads TGTGCCAGCAGTTACATGGGGCACACAGATACGCAGTATTTT.

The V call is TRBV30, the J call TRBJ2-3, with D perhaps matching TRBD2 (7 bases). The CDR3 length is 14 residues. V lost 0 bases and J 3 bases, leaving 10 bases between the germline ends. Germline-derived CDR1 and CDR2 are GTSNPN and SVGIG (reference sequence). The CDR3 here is CAWSVGGATDTQYF. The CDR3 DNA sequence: TGTGCCTGGAGTGTAGGGGGGGCGACAGATACGCAGTATTTT.

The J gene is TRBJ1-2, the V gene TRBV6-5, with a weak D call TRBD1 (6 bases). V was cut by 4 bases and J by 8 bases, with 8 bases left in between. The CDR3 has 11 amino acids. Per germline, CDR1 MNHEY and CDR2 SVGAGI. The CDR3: CASSSGVGYTF. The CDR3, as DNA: TGTGCCAGCAGTTCAGGGGTAGGCTACACCTTC.

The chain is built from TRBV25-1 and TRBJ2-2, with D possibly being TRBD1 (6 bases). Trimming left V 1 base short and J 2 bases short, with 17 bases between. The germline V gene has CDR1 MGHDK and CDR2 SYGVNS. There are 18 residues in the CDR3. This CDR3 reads CASSESQNQGRNTGELFF. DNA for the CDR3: TGTGCCAGCAGTGAATCCCAGAATCAGGGGCGCAACACCGGGGAGCTGTTTTTT.

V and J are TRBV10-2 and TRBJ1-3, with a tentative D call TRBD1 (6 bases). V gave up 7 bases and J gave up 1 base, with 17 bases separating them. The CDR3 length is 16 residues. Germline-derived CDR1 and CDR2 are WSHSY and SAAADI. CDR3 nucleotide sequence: TGCGCCAGCAAACAGGGACGACTCGGATCTGGAAACACCATATATTTT. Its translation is CASKQGRLGSGNTIYF.

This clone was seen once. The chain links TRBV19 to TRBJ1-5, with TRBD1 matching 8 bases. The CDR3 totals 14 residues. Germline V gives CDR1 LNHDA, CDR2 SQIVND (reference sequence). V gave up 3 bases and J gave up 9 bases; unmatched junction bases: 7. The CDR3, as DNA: TGTGCCAGTAGTATGGGGACAGGTCGACGGCCCCAGCATTTT. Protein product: CASSMGTGRRPQHF.

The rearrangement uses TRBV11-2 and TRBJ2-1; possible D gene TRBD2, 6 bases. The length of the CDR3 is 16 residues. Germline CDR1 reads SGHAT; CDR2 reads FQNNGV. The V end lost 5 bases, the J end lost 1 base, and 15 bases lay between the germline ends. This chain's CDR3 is CASSRRGDSSYNEQFF. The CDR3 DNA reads TGTGCCAGCAGCCGCCGCGGGGACTCGTCCTACAATGAGCAGTTCTTC.

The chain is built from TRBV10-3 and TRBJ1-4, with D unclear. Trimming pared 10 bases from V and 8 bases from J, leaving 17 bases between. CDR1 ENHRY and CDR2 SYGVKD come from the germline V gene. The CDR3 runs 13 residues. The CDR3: CASTASIAEKLFF. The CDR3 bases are TGTGCCAGTACAGCCTCTATTGCGGAAAAACTGTTTTTT.